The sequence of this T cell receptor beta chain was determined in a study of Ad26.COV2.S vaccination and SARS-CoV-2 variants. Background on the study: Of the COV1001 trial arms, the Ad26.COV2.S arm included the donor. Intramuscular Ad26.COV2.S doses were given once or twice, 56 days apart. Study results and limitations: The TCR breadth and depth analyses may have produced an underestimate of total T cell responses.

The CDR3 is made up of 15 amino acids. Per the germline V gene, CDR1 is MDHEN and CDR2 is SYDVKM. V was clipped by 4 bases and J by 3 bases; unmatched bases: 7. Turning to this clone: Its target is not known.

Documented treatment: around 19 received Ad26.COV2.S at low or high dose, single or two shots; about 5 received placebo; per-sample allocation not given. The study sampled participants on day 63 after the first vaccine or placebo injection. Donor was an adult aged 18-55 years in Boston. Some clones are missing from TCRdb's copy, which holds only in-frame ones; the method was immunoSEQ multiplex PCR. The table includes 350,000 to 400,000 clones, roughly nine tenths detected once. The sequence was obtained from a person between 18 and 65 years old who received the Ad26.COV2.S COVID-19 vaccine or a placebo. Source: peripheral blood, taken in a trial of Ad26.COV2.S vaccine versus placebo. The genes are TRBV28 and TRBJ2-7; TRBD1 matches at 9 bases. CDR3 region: CASSSSGTGYYEQYF. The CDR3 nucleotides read TGTGCCAGCAGTTCCTCGGGGACAGGGTACTACGAGCAGTACTTC.